This T cell receptor beta chain was recorded in a study of T-cell memory formation after mild COVID-19. TCRdb re-called the 5' RACE reads through MiXCR, storing one row per CDR3 protein. Here the sample spans roughly 110,000 distinct CDR3 sequences, about a sixth being singletons. The CDR3 consists of 15 residues. V was cut by 7 bases and J by 6 bases, with 24 bases left in between. Germline lookup yields CDR1 DFQATT and CDR2 SNEGSKA (reference sequence). This clonotype appeared a single time. This TCR came from an adult woman who had mild COVID-19 (a few samples of this study predate the infection). Cell type and time point are not known. This rearrangement joins TRBV20-1 to TRBJ1-1; maybe TRBD1 (6 bases). Input material: PBMCs or a T cell subset sorted from them (not recorded which). The CDR3 DNA reads TGCAGTGGGGGGGGTCAAACAGGGAGCCAAGCTGAAGCTTTCTTT. Amino acids: CSGGGQTGSQAEAFF.